A single sample gave rise to the 5 T cell receptor beta chains below, sequenced in a study of blood T cell repertoires in COVID-19. Generated by immunoSEQ multiplex PCR, the TCRdb table keeps only in-frame clones and is missing some. The profile shows 200,000 to 250,000 clones, around four fifths of them singletons. The specimen was peripheral blood. Receptors originate from a man aged 50-59 years with active or convalescent COVID-19.

The chain uses TRBV19 and TRBJ1-2, with 7 positions matching TRBD1. Germline V gene sequence: CDR1 LNHDA, CDR2 SQIVND (reference sequence). Trimming at V came to 7 bases and at J to 8 bases, leaving 16 bases not matched to a gene. The CDR3 has 15 residues. The CDR3 sequence is CASNPIDRERGGYTF. CDR3 DNA: TGTGCCAGTAACCCCATAGACAGGGAGAGAGGCGGCTACACCTTC. Together with reference TRBV19 and TRBJ1-2, the CDR3 gives the full variable domain: DGGITQSPKYLFRKEGQNVTLSCEQNLNHDAMYWYRQDPGQGLRLIYYSQIVNDFQKGDIAEGYSVSREKKESFPLTVTSAQKNPTAFYLCASNPIDRERGGYTFGSGTRLTVV.

This clone was seen a single time. The V and J genes are TRBV10-2 and TRBJ1-1; TRBD1 is a possible D gene (5 bases). Germline values: CDR1 WSHSY, CDR2 SAAADI. The CDR3 spans 12 residues. The V gene lost 3 bases and the J gene lost 11 bases, with 13 bases spanning the gap. CDR3 sequence reads: CASSDASPGAFF. The CDR3 DNA follows: TGCGCCAGCAGTGACGCGAGTCCAGGGGCTTTCTTT.

The chain is built from TRBV27 and TRBJ1-5; 9 bases are shared with TRBD1. J gave up 11 bases and V 2 bases, and 10 bases lay outside the gene matches. This CDR3 spans 15 amino acids. Per the germline V gene, CDR1 is MNHEY and CDR2 is SMNVEV (reference sequence). In DNA form, the CDR3 reads TGTGCCAGCAGTTTACTCACAGGGGGCCAATCCGCCCAGCATTTT. Protein: CASSLLTGGQSAQHF.

The chain has TRBV29-1 and TRBJ2-7; weak D call: TRBD2 (6 bases). Per germline, CDR1 SQVTM and CDR2 ANQGSEA. The CDR3 is 15 residues long. V was clipped by 5 bases and J by 0 bases, with 17 bases between them. The CDR3: CSVLQDYRNSYEQYF. In DNA form, the CDR3 reads TGCAGCGTTCTTCAGGACTACCGAAACTCCTACGAGCAGTACTTC.

V and J are TRBV28 and TRBJ1-2; 9 bases are a match to TRBD1. The CDR3 runs 16 residues. CDR1 and CDR2 (germline): MDHEN, SYDVKM. The V and J ends lost 6 bases and 6 bases, in that order; junction bases with no gene match: 14. The DNA of the CDR3 is TGTGCCAGCAGGGGGCACGGACAGGGGATGGTAAATGGCTACACCTTC. Amino acids: CASRGHGQGMVNGYTF.